The clone carrying this TCR beta chain was detected a few times. As yet, its antigen is unknown. The TCR beta cDNA libraries carried unique molecular identifiers. The authors obtained roughly 550,000 cDNA molecules from approximately 0.95 to 9.8 million T cells. MiXCR, applied by TCRdb to the PCR reads, yields one record per CDR3 protein. The top ten hold 7.6% of the sample, which has hundreds of thousands of distinct CDR3 sequences, roughly 38% seen once. The CDR3 has 14 amino acids. Deletions cut 3 bases from V and 1 base from J, with 9 bases between. The sample comes from a study of post-analysis software for immune sequencing data. Across the whole study: The cohort encompassed relapsing-remitting, secondary progressive and progressive-relapsing multiple sclerosis disease courses. Findings and limits, study-wide: Compared against controls, patients with multiple sclerosis displayed significantly lower normalized Chao1 diversity. Five or six TRBV segments, TRBV5-6, TRBV5-1 and TRBV20-1 among them, were found more frequent in patients than controls.

The source is a girl aged 2 to 9 with multiple sclerosis. The J gene is TRBJ2-5, the V gene TRBV12-3 or TRBV12-4; TRBD1 might be the D (5 bases). Material: blood. This CDR3 reads CASSLSRAQETQYF. The CDR3 DNA reads TGTGCCAGCAGTTTGTCCAGGGCCCAAGAGACCCAGTACTTC.